Reported below is one T cell receptor beta chain. The sample belongs to a study of PD-L1 blockade in urothelial cancer. TCRdb's copy holds only in-frame clones and misses some; the assay was immunoSEQ multiplex PCR. This table holds about 63,000 clones, 80% to 85% found once. The CDR3 covers 16 residues. The germline gives CDR1 MDHEN, CDR2 SYDVKM. Losses at the gene ends were 7 bases for V and 5 bases for J; bases not matched to a gene: 8. Time point given: pretreatment peripheral blood. The TCR originated in an older man with urothelial cancer. The chain employs TRBV28 and TRBJ2-2; TRBD2 matches 12 bases. The source was PBMCs, collected around atezolizumab (anti-PD-L1) treatment. The CDR3 coding sequence is TGTGCCAGCACCGCTAGCGGGAGGGCACGGACCGGGGAGCTGTTTTTT. Amino acid sequence: CASTASGRARTGELFF.